Below, 25 T cell receptor beta chains from the same sample are listed, as sequenced in a study of patients and donors after allogeneic stem cell transplantation. Using its own MiXCR run on the RT-PCR reads, TCRdb lists one record per CDR3 protein. Of approximately 98,000 distinct CDR3 sequences listed, 35% are singletons. Sequenced: blood, either unsorted or a sorted T cell fraction (not recorded which). These receptors came from a human donor who was either an allogeneic HSCT recipient or a stem cell or donor lymphocyte infusion donor (not recorded which). It is not recorded whose cells these are; they may come from a transplant donor.

This clonotype turned up a few times. This sequence joins TRBV7-2 and TRBJ2-3; D possibly corresponds to TRBD2 (6 bases). Per the germline V gene, CDR1 is SGHTA and CDR2 is FQGNSA. The CDR3 sequence is 14 residues long. Between the trimmed V and J ends, which lost 5 bases and 2 bases, there was a span of 11 bases. This CDR3 is CASSLGLLTDTQYF. CDR3 DNA: TGTGCCAGCAGCCTTGGACTACTCACAGATACGCAGTATTTT. Based on the CDR3 plus reference TRBV7-2 and TRBJ2-3, the full variable domain is GAGVSQSPSNKVTEKGKDVELRCDPISGHTALYWYRQSLGQGLEFLIYFQGNSAPDKSGLPSDRFSAERTGGSVSTLTIQRTQQEDSAVYLCASSLGLLTDTQYFGPGTRLTVL.

V usage is TRBV18 and J usage is TRBJ2-2, with D possibly being TRBD2 (6 bases). V was shortened by 1 base and J by 4 bases, with 16 bases between the two germline ends. This CDR3 has 17 residues. The germline gives CDR1 KGHSH, CDR2 LQKENI. The CDR3 coding sequence is TGTGCCAGCTCACCACTGAATCGGGGGATGAGCACCGGGGAGCTGTTTTTT. The encoded protein is CASSPLNRGMSTGELFF.

This clonotype turned up a few times. V and J are TRBV7-9 and TRBJ1-1; tentatively, D is TRBD1 (6 bases). V gave up 5 bases and J gave up 4 bases, with 23 bases separating them. The CDR3 has 17 residues. Germline CDR1 and CDR2: SEHNR and FQNEAQ (reference sequence). CDR3 amino acids: CASSLPLGGSGGTEAFF. The CDR3 nucleotides read TGTGCCAGCAGCCTGCCCCTTGGGGGCTCTGGAGGCACTGAAGCTTTCTTT.

The chain couples TRBV6-5 to TRBJ2-7; tentatively, D is TRBD1 (6 bases). Germline CDR1 reads MNHEY; CDR2 reads SVGAGI. CDR3 size: 14 residues. V was trimmed by 2 bases and J by 3 bases, leaving 11 bases between them. The DNA of the CDR3 is TGTGCCAGCAGTTACCGACAGGCTGACTACGAGCAGTACTTC. It translates to CASSYRQADYEQYF.

The rearrangement links TRBV7-8 to TRBJ1-5; no clear D. V dropped 3 bases and J dropped 2 bases, with 14 bases sitting between them. This CDR3 spans 16 amino acids. Germline-derived CDR1 and CDR2 are SGHVS and FQNEAQ. The CDR3 DNA follows: TGTGCCAGCAGCTTGGGCAGCTTAATGGGCAATCAGCCCCAGCATTTT. Its translation is CASSLGSLMGNQPQHF.

V gene TRBV6-5 combines with J gene TRBJ2-7, with 10 bases lining up with TRBD2. This CDR3 comprises 15 residues. Germline CDR1 and CDR2: MNHEY and SVGAGI. V gave up 5 bases and J gave up 0 bases; unmatched junction bases: 4. The CDR3 is CASSRRTSGSYEQYF. DNA for the CDR3: TGTGCCAGCAGTCGAAGGACTAGCGGCTCCTACGAGCAGTACTTC.

This clonotype was counted a few times. The rearrangement links TRBV21-1 to TRBJ1-2; no DNA check was done on the table's D call, TRBD1. TRBV21-1 is classified as a pseudogene. This CDR3 is built from 13 residues. The CDR3 bases are TGTGCCAGCAGTAACAGGGTGCCGTGGGGCTACACCTTC. Residues: CASSNRVPWGYTF.

The sample holds a few counts of this clonotype. This chain connects TRBV6-1 to TRBJ2-1; unclear D gene. Germline loops: CDR1 MNHNS, CDR2 SASEGT. The CDR3 is 11 amino acids. V lost 7 bases and J lost 4, with 5 bases in between. The CDR3 bases are TGTGCCAGCAATGATTACAATGAGCAGTTCTTC. This translates into CASNDYNEQFF.

The CDR3 sequence: CSSVRGTDTQYF. The CDR3 DNA reads as TGCAGTTCTGTCCGGGGGACAGATACGCAGTATTTT. J is TRBJ2-3 and V is TRBV29-1, with a tentative D call TRBD2 (6 bases). This CDR3 has 12 amino acids. Germline loops: CDR1 SQVTM, CDR2 ANQGSEA.

J is TRBJ1-5 and V is TRBV28, with D tentatively TRBD1 (6 bases). The V end was cut by 1 base, the J end by 5 bases, with 9 bases between. The germline gives CDR1 MDHEN, CDR2 SYDVKM. This CDR3 has 14 amino acids. The CDR3 here is CASSLSGQYQPQHF. The DNA for the CDR3 is TGTGCCAGCAGTTTATCTGGACAGTATCAGCCCCAGCATTTT.

This clonotype was observed a single time. The chain couples TRBV25-1 to TRBJ2-4, with D perhaps TRBD1 (5 bases). The ends were cut back, 3 bases at V and 8 bases at J, with 11 bases in the middle. The germline V gene has CDR1 MGHDK and CDR2 SYGVNS. CDR3 length: 13 residues. The CDR3 sequence is CASSDRERDIQYF. CDR3 DNA: TGTGCCAGCAGTGACAGGGAACGGGACATTCAGTACTTC.

CDR3 region: CASGTSSYNEQFF. The CDR3 DNA follows: TGCGCCAGTGGGACTAGCTCCTACAATGAGCAGTTCTTC. V is TRBV5-1 and J is TRBJ2-1; 8 positions match TRBD2. Germline V gene lookup returns CDR1 SGHRS and CDR2 YFSETQ. V was pared by 8 bases and J by 0 bases, with 1 base of the junction left unmatched. The CDR3 contains 13 residues.

V gene TRBV6-6 combines with J gene TRBJ2-2; TRBD2 matches at 7 bases. Germline V CDR1 and CDR2: MNHNY, SVGAGI (reference sequence). After removal of 0 bases from V and 5 bases from J, the junction contained 9 bases not matched to a gene. The CDR3 has 17 residues. The CDR3 DNA reads as TGTGCCAGCAGTTACTCGACAGCGGGGCCTGGGACCGGGGAGCTGTTTTTT. Amino acid sequence: CASSYSTAGPGTGELFF.

This clonotype was observed a handful of times. CDR3 sequence reads: CASSPPGGSETQYF. CDR3 nucleotides: TGTGCCAGCTCACCACCGGGGGGGAGCGAGACCCAGTACTTC. The chain couples TRBV18 to TRBJ2-5, with 7 bases aligning to TRBD2. CDR3 length: 14 amino acids. Trimming took 0 bases from V and 5 from J; bases not matched to a gene: 3. Germline V gives CDR1 KGHSH, CDR2 LQKENI.

In its sample, this clonotype was seen a few times. This sequence joins TRBV15 and TRBJ2-4; D gene uncertain. Trimming pared 2 bases from V and 0 bases from J, leaving 11 bases between. The CDR3 consists of 16 residues. Per the germline V gene, CDR1 is LNHNV and CDR2 is YYDKDF (reference sequence). CDR3 DNA: TGTGCCACCAGCAGAACCTCCGCTAAAGCCAAAAACATTCAGTACTTC. It is translated as CATSRTSAKAKNIQYF.

This chain joins TRBV15 and TRBJ1-4; a weak D match, TRBD1 (5 bases). Per the germline V gene, CDR1 is LNHNV and CDR2 is YYDKDF (reference sequence). The CDR3 runs 16 residues. Trimming took off 0 bases at V and 8 bases at J, with 16 bases between the two ends. CDR3 protein: CATSRESTVVTEKLFF. DNA of the CDR3: TGTGCCACCAGCAGAGAATCGACAGTTGTGACCGAAAAACTGTTTTTT.

This clonotype turned up a few times. This chain links TRBV20-1 with TRBJ1-5; D is undetermined. This CDR3 contains 13 residues. In germline, CDR1 is DFQATT, CDR2 SNEGSKA (reference sequence). V was trimmed by 3 bases and J by 4 bases, leaving 10 bases between them. CDR3 coding DNA: TGCAGTGCTAGGGACTCTTTTAATCAGCCCCAGCATTTT. The encoded protein is CSARDSFNQPQHF.

The rearrangement joins TRBV20-1 to TRBJ2-3; possibly TRBD2 for D (6 bases). The germline V gene has CDR1 DFQATT and CDR2 SNEGSKA (reference sequence). This CDR3 is built from 14 residues. Trimming took off 4 bases at V and 2 bases at J, with 13 bases between the two ends. The CDR3 DNA follows: TGCAGTGCTACCCCGGGACTCCACACAGATACGCAGTATTTT. Amino acid sequence: CSATPGLHTDTQYF.

This rearrangement joins TRBV20-1 to TRBJ2-2; D is unresolved. V lost 6 bases and J 2 bases, leaving 7 bases between the germline ends. Germline CDR1 reads DFQATT; CDR2 reads SNEGSKA (reference sequence). The CDR3 length is 12 residues. The CDR3 nucleotides are TGCAGTGCAGCCACTAACACCGGGGAGCTGTTTTTT. This encodes CSAATNTGELFF.

The chain couples TRBV29-1 to TRBJ2-1; weak D call: TRBD1 (5 bases). The CDR3 contains 13 residues. Germline V gene sequence: CDR1 SQVTM, CDR2 ANQGSEA. Trimming left V 6 bases short and J 3 bases short, with 12 bases between. Written as DNA, the CDR3 is TGCAGCGTCCACGACAGAAACTACAATGAGCAGTTCTTC. Translating gives CSVHDRNYNEQFF.

This clonotype was seen just once. An end of the junction does not agree with germline; a read error may underlie this. The genes are TRBV15 and TRBJ1-1, with a weak D call TRBD1 (6 bases). There are 14 residues in the CDR3. Germline V gene sequence: CDR1 LNHNV, CDR2 YYDKDF (reference sequence). The CDR3 region is CATSAEWGRTEAFF. For the CDR3, the DNA is TGTGCAACCAGCGCTGAGTGGGGGCGGACTGAAGCTTTCTTT.

CDR3 amino acids: CASSTRGKGYEQYF. DNA for the CDR3: TGTGCCAGCAGTACCCGAGGGAAAGGCTACGAGCAGTACTTC. The chain recombines TRBV2 with TRBJ2-7; D possibly corresponds to TRBD2 (5 bases). The CDR3 runs 14 residues. Looked up from germline, CDR1 is SNHLY and CDR2 is FYNNEI. V was trimmed by 5 bases and J by 3 bases, leaving 14 bases between them.

J is TRBJ1-1 and V is TRBV18; D perhaps matches TRBD1 (5 bases). The germline gives CDR1 KGHSH, CDR2 LQKENI. V was clipped by 3 bases and J by 5 bases, with 16 bases between them. The CDR3 loop spans 15 amino acids. The CDR3 DNA reads TGTGCCAGCTCACCCTCCCACAGGTCTTATACTGAAGCTTTCTTT. This sequence encodes CASSPSHRSYTEAFF.

This clonotype was picked up a small number of times. J is TRBJ1-2 and V is TRBV4-3, with 8 bases identical to TRBD1. Germline V gene sequence: CDR1 LGHNA, CDR2 YSLEER. The CDR3 has 16 residues. Losses at the gene ends were 1 base for V and 6 bases for J; bases not matched to a gene: 10. The CDR3 is CASSQAPGQGGNGYTF. DNA for the CDR3: TGCGCCAGCAGCCAAGCCCCAGGACAGGGTGGAAATGGCTACACCTTC.

The V and J genes are TRBV15 and TRBJ2-7, with 8 bases lining up with TRBD2. Germline V lookup: CDR1 LNHNV, CDR2 YYDKDF (reference sequence). J was trimmed by 0 bases and V by 0 bases; bases with no gene match: 13. The CDR3 sequence is 19 residues long. The CDR3 spells CATSRDLGLAGASSYEQYF. The CDR3 nucleotides are TGTGCCACCAGCAGAGATCTAGGGCTAGCGGGCGCGAGCTCCTACGAGCAGTACTTC.